The source of this T cell receptor (beta chain) is a study of cytomegalovirus exposure and HLA in healthy donors. Study-level findings and limits: Analyses of presence and absence presupposed an approximately uniform sequencing depth across donors. By a later analysis, the bulk of CMV-associated TCR beta chains appeared HLA-restricted.

In this sample, this clone turned up once. Its specificity is not known. Primers: 60 Vbeta forward and 13 Jbeta reverse. Generated by immunoSEQ multiplex PCR, the TCRdb table keeps only in-frame clones and is missing some. The data show roughly 160,000 clones, 75% to 85% seen once. Sequencing used PBMCs. This TCR came from a man in his thirties or forties in good health and CMV-seronegative.

The CDR3 here is CASSLRFEGRVVQFF. CDR3 nucleotide sequence: TGTGCCAGCAGTTTACGGTTCGAGGGGAGGGTTGTGCAGTTCTTC. This chain joins TRBV28 and TRBJ2-1, with 7 positions matching TRBD2. V shed 2 bases and J 12 bases; nucleotides not matched to a gene: 13. Germline V gene lookup returns CDR1 MDHEN and CDR2 SYDVKM. The CDR3 spans 15 residues.